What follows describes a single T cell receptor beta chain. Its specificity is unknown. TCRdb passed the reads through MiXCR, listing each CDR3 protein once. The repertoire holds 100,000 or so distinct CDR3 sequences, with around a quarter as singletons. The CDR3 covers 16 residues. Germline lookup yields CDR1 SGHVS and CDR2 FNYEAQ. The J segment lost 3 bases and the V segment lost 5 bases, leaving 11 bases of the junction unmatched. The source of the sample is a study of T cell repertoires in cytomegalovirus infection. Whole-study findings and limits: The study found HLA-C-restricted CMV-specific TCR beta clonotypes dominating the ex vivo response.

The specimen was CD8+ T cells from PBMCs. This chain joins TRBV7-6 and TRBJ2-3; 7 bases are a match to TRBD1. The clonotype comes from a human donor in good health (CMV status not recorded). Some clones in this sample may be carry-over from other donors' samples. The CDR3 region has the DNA TGTGCCAGCAGCCTCGGGACAGAGGAGCGGACAGATACGCAGTATTTT. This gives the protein CASSLGTEERTDTQYF.